This TCR beta chain was documented in a study of low-dose radiotherapy and immunotherapy resistance in tumors. Study-wide background: On cycle 1 day 1, patients started four cycles of oral aspirin 300 mg daily.

Priming of first-strand cDNA relied on TRAV- and TRBV-specific primers (covering alpha and beta chains). TCRs underwent 15 to 20 PCR cycles of amplification with a constant-region primer and V-primer adapter. TCRdb independently ran MiXCR on the reads; one entry per CDR3 protein. Of 5,900 or so distinct CDR3 sequences in the sample, 80% to 85% are singletons; the top ten hold approximately 5.9%. This CDR3 comprises 14 residues. V shed 2 bases and J 8 bases; nucleotides not matched to a gene: 5. Germline V gives CDR1 SGDLS, CDR2 YYNGEE. The TCR sequence derives from a human donor with advanced metastatic prostate, ovarian, gallbladder or colorectal cancer (not recorded which). This table probably holds off-target reads from a library built for another chain. The chain has TRBV9 and TRBJ2-1; 9 positions match TRBD2. The CDR3, as DNA: TGTGCCAGCAGCGTGTCTAGCGGGGACGATGAGCAGTTCTTC. It encodes CASSVSSGDDEQFF.